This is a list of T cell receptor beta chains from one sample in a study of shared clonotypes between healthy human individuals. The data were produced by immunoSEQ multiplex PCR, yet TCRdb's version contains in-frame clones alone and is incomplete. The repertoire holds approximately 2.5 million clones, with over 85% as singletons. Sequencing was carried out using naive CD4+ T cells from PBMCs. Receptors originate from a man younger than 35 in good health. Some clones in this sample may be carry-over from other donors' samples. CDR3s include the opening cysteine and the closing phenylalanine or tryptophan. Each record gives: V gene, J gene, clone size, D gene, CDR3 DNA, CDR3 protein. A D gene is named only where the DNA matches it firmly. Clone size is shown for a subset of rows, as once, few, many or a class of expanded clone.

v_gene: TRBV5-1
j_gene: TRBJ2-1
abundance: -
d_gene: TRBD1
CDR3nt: TGCGCCAGCAGACGAATAACCGGGACAGGGGGGACAGGTCGGTCCTACAATGAGCAGTTCTTC
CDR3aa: CASRRITGTGGTGRSYNEQFF

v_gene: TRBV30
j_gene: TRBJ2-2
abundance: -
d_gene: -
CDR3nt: TGTGCCTGGACGCAGGGGTCCGGGGAGCTGTTTTTT
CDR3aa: CAWTQGSGELFF

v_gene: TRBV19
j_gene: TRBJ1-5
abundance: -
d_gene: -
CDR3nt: TGTGCCAGTAGTATAGATCTATTTGGAAGGTCAAGGGGGAACGGCGGCAATCAGCCCCAGCATTTT
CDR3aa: CASSIDLFGRSRGNGGNQPQHF

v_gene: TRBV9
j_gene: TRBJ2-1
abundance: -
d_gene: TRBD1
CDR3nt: TGTGCCAGCAGCTCCCGGACAGGGTGGGGGGCTGAGCAGTTCTTC
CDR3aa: CASSSRTGWGAEQFF

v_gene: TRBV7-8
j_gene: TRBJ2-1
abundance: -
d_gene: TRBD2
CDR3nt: TGTGCCAGCAGCCCCCTCCGGGTAGCGGGAAGGAATGAGCAGTTCTTC
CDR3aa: CASSPLRVAGRNEQFF

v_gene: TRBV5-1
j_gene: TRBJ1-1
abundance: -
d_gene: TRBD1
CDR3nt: TGCGCCAGCAGCTTGCCTGGGACAGGGGGCGAGAGGACTGAAGCTTTCTTT
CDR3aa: CASSLPGTGGERTEAFF

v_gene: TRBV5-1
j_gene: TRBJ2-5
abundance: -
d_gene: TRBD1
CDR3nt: TGCGCCAGCTACAGGGGGCGAGAGACCCAGTACTTC
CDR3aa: CASYRGRETQYF

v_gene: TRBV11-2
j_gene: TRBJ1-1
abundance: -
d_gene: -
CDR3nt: TGTGCCAGCAGCTTGGGGAGTGTGACTGAAGCTTTCTTT
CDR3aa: CASSLGSVTEAFF

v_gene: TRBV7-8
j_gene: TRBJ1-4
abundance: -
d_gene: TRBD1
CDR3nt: TGTGCCAGCAGCTCCCAGGGGGCGCAGACTAATGAAAAACTGTTTTTT
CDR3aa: CASSSQGAQTNEKLFF

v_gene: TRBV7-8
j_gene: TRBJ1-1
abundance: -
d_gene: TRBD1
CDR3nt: TGTGCCAGCAGCCATCTTCCCGGGACAGAGAACACTGAAGCTTTCTTT
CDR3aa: CASSHLPGTENTEAFF

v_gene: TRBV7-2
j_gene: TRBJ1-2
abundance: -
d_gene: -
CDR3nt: TGTGCCAGCAGCTTAGTGAGCTGGGAGGGTAACTATGGCTACACCTTC
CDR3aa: CASSLVSWEGNYGYTF

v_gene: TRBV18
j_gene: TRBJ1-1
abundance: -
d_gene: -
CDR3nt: TGTGCCAGCTCACCCGGGCACGGAAGCAGGGGCACTGAAGCTTTCTTT
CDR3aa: CASSPGHGSRGTEAFF

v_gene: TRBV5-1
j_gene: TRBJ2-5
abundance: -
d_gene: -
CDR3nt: TGCGCCAGCAGCTTGGGGGCAGGTCAAGAGACCCAGTACTTC
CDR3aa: CASSLGAGQETQYF

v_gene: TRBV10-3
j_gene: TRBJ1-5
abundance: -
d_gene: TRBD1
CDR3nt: TGTGCCATCAGTGGGGACAGGAGGACTAATCAGCCCCAGCATTTT
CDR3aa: CAISGDRRTNQPQHF

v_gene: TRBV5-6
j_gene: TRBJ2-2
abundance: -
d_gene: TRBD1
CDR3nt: TGTGCCAGCAGCCCCGGGACAGGGGGCACCGGGGAGCTGTTTTTT
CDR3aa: CASSPGTGGTGELFF

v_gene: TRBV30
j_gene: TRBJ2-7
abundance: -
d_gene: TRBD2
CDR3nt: TGTGCCTGGAGTGCTCCCTCCGGGAGGGCCACATACGAGCAGTACTTC
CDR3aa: CAWSAPSGRATYEQYF

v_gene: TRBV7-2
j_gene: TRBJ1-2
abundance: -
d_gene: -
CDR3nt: TGTGCCAGCAGCCCCTTCCGGCTTTATGGCTACACCTTC
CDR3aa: CASSPFRLYGYTF

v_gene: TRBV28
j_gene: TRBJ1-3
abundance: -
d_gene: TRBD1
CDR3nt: TGTGCCAGCAGGCCTGTCGGGACAGGGATGTTAGGAAACACCATATATTTT
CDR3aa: CASRPVGTGMLGNTIYF

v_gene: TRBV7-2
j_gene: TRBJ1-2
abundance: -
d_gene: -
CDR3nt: TGTGCCAGCAGCTTAGTAGTGTCCGAGAGCTACACCTTC
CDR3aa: CASSLVVSESYTF

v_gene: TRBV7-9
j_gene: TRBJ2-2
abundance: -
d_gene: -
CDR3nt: TGTGCCAGCAGCTTCGGCGGGATGGGCACCGGGGAGCTGTTTTTT
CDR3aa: CASSFGGMGTGELFF

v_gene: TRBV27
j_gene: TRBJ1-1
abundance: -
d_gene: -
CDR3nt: TGTGCCAGCGGTCGGGGGAGACTCACTGAAGCTTTCTTT
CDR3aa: CASGRGRLTEAFF

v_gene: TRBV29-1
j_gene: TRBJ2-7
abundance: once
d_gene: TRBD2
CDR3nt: TGCAGCGCAGAAACCCTATCTAGCGGGAGCGGCGAGCAGTACTTC
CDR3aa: CSAETLSSGSGEQYF

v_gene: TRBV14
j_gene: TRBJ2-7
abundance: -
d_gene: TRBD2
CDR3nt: TGTGCCAGCAGCCAAGGACTAGCGGGGGGCTCCTACGAGCAGTACTTC
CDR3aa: CASSQGLAGGSYEQYF

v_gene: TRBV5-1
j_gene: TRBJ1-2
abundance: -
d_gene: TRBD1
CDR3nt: TGCGCCAGCAGCTTGCAAGGGACAGGGGTTGATGGCTACACCTTC
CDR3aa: CASSLQGTGVDGYTF

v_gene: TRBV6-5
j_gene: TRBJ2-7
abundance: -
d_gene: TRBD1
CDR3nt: TGTGCCAGCAGACGCCTGGACAGGGCTGGGGAGCAGTACTTC
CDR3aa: CASRRLDRAGEQYF